The clone carrying this T cell receptor beta chain came up a few times. The PCR template was genomic DNA. The TCR beta CDR3 region was amplified using 30 forward and 13 reverse primers. TCRdb independently ran MiXCR on the multiplex PCR reads; one entry per CDR3 protein. The sample includes approximately 260,000 distinct CDR3 sequences, approximately 50% of them seen just once. CDR1 is GTSNPN and CDR2 is SVGIG in the germline V gene (reference sequence). V lost 4 bases, J lost 0 bases, and 1 base stayed unmatched. CDR3 length equals 13 residues. These data come from a study of type 1 and type 2 diabetes patients. Across the whole study: Participants included type 1 and type 2 diabetes patients plus nondiabetic controls. Magnetic bead positive selection isolated CD4+ or CD8+ T cells from PBMCs.

The origin of this receptor is a man between 18 and 35 years old with type 2 diabetes. Sequencing was done on a sample of peripheral blood mononuclear cells (PBMCs). V gene TRBV30 combines with J gene TRBJ2-7; 9 nucleotides line up with TRBD1. The CDR3 sequence is CAWMGQGSYEQYF. The CDR3, as DNA: TGTGCCTGGATGGGACAGGGCTCCTACGAGCAGTACTTC.